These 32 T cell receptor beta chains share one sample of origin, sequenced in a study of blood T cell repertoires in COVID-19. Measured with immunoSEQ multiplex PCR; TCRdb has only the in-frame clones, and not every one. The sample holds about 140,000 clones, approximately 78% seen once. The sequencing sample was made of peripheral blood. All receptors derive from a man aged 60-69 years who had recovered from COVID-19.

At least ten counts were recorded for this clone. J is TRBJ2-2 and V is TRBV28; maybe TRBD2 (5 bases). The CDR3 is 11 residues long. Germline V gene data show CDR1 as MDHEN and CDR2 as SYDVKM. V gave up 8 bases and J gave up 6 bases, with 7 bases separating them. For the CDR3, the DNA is TGTGCCAGCCGCGGGCCCGGGGAGCTGTTTTTT. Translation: CASRGPGELFF. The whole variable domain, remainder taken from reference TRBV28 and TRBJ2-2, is DVKVTQSSRYLVKRTGEKVFLECVQDMDHENMFWYRQDPGLGLRLIYFSYDVKMKEKGDIPEGYSVSREKKERFSLILESASTNQTSMYLCASRGPGELFFGEGSRLTVL.

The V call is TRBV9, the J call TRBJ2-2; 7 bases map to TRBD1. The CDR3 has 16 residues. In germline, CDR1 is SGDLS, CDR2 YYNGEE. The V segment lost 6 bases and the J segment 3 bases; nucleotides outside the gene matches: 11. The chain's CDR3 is CASTFPTGRYTGELFF. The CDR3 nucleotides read TGTGCCAGCACCTTCCCGACAGGGCGTTACACCGGGGAGCTGTTTTTT.

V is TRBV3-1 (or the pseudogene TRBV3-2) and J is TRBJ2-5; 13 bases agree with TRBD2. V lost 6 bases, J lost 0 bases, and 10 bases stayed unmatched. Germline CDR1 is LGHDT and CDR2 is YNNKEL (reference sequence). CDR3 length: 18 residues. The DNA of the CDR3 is TGTGCCAGCAGAACTAGCGGGGGGGGCCATCGGTACCAAGAGACCCAGTACTTC. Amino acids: CASRTSGGGHRYQETQYF.

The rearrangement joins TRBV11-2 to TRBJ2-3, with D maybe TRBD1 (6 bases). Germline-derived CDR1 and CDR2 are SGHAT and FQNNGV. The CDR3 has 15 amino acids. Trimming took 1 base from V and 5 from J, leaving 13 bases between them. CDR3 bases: TGTGCCAGCAGCTTAGGTCGACAAGGGGGAGATACGCAGTATTTT. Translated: CASSLGRQGGDTQYF. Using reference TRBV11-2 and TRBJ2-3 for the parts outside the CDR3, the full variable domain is EAGVAQSPRYKIIEKRQSVAFWCNPISGHATLYWYQQILGQGPKLLIQFQNNGVVDDSQLPKDRFSAERLKGVDSTLKIQPAKLEDSAVYLCASSLGRQGGDTQYFGPGTRLTVL.

The CDR3 DNA reads TGTGCCAGCAGCCCTGGGGACTCCTCCACCGGGGAGCTGTTTTTT. Its protein product is CASSPGDSSTGELFF. This chain connects TRBV7-9 to TRBJ2-2; possible D gene TRBD2, 6 bases. The germline V gene encodes CDR1 SEHNR and CDR2 FQNEAQ (reference sequence). The CDR3 is made up of 15 amino acids. Trimming pared 5 bases from V and 4 bases from J, leaving 14 bases between.

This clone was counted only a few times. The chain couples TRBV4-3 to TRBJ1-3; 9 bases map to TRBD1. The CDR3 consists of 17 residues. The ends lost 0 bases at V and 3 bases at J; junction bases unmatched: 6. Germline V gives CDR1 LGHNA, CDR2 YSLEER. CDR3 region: CASSQDAQGASGNTIYF. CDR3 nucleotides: TGCGCCAGCAGCCAAGACGCACAGGGGGCTAGTGGAAACACCATATATTTT.

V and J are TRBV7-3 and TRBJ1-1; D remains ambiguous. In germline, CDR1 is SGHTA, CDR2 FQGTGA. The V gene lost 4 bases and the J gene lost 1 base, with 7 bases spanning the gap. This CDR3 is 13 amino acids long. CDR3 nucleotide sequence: TGTGCCAGCAGCTCGACACCGAACACTGAAGCTTTCTTT. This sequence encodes CASSSTPNTEAFF.

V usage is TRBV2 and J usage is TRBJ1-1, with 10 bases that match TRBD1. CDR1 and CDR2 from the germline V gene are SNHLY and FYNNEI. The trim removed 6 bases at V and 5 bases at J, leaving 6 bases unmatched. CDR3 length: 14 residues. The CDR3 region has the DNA TGTGCCAGCAGGACGACAGGGGGCCGGACTGAAGCTTTCTTT. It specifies CASRTTGGRTEAFF.

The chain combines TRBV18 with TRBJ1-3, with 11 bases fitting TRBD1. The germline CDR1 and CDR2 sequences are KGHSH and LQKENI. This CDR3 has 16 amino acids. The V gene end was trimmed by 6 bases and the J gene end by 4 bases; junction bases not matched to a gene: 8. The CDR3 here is CASSPGTGGTGNTIYF. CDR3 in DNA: TGTGCCAGCTCTCCCGGGACAGGGGGAACGGGAAACACCATATATTTT. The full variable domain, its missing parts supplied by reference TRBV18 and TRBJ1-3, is NAGVMQNPRHLVRRRGQEARLRCSPMKGHSHVYWYRQLPEEGLKFMVYLQKENIIDESGMPKERFSAEFPKEGPSILRIQQVVRGDSAAYFCASSPGTGGTGNTIYFGEGSWLTVV.

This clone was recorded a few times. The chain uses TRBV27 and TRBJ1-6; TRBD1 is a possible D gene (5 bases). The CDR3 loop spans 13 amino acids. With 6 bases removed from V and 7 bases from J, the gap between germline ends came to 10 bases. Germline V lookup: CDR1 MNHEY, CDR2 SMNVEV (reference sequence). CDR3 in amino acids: CASSWGANSPLHF. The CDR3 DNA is TGTGCCAGCAGCTGGGGCGCGAATTCACCCCTCCACTTT.

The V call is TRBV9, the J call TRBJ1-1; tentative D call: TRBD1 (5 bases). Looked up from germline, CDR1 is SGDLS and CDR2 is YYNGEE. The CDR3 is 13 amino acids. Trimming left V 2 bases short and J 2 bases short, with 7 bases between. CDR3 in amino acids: CASSVTVNTEAFF. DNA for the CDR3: TGTGCCAGCAGCGTGACAGTCAACACTGAAGCTTTCTTT.

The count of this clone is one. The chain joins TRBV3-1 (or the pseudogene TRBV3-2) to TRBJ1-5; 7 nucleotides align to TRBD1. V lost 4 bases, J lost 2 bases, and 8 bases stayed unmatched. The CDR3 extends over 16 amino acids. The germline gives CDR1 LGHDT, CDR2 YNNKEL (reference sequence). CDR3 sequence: CASSPGTAMGNQPQHF. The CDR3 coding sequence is TGTGCCAGCAGCCCGGGGACAGCGATGGGCAATCAGCCCCAGCATTTT.

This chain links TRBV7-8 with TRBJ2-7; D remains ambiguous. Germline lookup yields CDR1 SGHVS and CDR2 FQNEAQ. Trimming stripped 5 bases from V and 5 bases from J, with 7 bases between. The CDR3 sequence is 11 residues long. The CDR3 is CASSLRHEQYF. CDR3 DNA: TGTGCCAGCAGCCTGCGGCACGAGCAGTACTTC.

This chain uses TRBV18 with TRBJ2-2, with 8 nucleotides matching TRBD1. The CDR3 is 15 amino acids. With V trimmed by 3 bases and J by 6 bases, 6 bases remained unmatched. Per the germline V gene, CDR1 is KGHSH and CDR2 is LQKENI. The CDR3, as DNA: TGTGCCAGCTCACCCCAGGGGGCGCTCCCCGGGGAGCTGTTTTTT. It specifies CASSPQGALPGELFF.

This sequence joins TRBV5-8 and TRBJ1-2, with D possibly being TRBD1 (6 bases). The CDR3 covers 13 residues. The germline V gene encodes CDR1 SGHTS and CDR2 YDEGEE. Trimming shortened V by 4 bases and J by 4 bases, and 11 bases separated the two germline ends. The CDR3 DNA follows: TGTGCCAGCAGCCCAGGACAGAGCTATGGCTACACCTTC. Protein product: CASSPGQSYGYTF.

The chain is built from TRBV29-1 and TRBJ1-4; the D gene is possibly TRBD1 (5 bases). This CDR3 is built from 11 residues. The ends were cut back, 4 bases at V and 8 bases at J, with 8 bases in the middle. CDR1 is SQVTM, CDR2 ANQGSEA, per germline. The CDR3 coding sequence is TGCAGCGTTGCCCGGGGGGAAAAACTGTTTTTT. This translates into CSVARGEKLFF.

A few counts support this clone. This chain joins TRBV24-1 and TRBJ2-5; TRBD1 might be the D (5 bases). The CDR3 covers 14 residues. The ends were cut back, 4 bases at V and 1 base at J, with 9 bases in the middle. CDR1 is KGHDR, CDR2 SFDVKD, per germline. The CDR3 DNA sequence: TGTGCCACCAGTGAAACAGGATTCCAAGAGACCCAGTACTTC. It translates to CATSETGFQETQYF.

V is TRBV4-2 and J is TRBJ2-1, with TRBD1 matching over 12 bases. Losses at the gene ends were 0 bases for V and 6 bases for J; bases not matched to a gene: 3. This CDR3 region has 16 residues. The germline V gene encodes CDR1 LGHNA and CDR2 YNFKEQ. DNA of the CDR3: TGTGCCAGCAGCCAAGAACGGGGACAGGGGGCCAATGAGCAGTTCTTC. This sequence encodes CASSQERGQGANEQFF.

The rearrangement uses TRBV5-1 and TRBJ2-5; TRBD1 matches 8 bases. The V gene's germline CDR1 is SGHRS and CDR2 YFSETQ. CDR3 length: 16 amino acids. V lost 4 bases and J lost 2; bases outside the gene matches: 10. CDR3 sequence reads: CASSASMGTGQETQYF. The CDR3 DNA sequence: TGCGCCAGCAGCGCTAGTATGGGGACAGGTCAAGAGACCCAGTACTTC.

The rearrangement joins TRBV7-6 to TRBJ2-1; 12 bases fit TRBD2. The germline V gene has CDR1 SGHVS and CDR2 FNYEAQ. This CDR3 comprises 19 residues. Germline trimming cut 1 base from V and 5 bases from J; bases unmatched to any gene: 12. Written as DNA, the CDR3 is TGTGCCAGCAGCTTAGTTCCGACTAGCGGGAGAGTCCTTGACAATGAGCAGTTCTTC. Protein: CASSLVPTSGRVLDNEQFF. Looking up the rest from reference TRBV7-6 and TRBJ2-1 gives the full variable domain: GAGVSQSPRYKVTKRGQDVALRCDPISGHVSLYWYRQALGQGPEFLTYFNYEAQQDKSGLPNDRFSAERPEGSISTLTIQRTEQRDSAMYRCASSLVPTSGRVLDNEQFFGPGTRLTVL.

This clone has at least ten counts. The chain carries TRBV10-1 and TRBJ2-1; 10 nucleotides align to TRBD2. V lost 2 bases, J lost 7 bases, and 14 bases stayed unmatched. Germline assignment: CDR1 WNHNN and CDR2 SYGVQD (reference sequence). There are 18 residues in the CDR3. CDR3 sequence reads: CASSEPVLSGGSRNEQFF. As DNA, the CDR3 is TGCGCCAGCAGTGAGCCCGTCCTTAGCGGGGGGTCCCGGAATGAGCAGTTCTTC.

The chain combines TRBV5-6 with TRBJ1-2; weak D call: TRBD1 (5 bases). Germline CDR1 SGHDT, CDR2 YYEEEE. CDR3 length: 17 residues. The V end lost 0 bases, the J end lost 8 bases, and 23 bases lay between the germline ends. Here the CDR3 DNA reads TGTGCCAGCAGCTTGGCCTACGATAGGGCGGGGAGGGGCGGCTACACCTTC. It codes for CASSLAYDRAGRGGYTF.

CDR3 DNA sequence: TGTGCCAGCAGCCCGGAACTGGACAGAGGAAGGGGAAACACCATATATTTT. Protein sequence: CASSPELDRGRGNTIYF. The chain has TRBV13 and TRBJ1-3; the D gene is possibly TRBD1 (6 bases). The V end was cut by 5 bases, the J end by 4 bases, with 21 bases between. Germline V gives CDR1 PRHDT, CDR2 FYEKMQ (reference sequence). The CDR3 is 17 residues long.

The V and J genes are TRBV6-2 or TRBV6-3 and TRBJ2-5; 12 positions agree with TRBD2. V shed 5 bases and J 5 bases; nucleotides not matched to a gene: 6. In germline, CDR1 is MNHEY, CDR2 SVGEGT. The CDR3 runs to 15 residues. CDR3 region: CASSPGLAGWETQYF. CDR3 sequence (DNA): TGTGCCAGCAGTCCCGGACTAGCGGGATGGGAGACCCAGTACTTC.

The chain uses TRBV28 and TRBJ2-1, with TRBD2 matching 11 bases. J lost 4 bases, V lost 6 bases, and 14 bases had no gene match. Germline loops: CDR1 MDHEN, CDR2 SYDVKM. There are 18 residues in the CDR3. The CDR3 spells CASRGTSGSYRSYNEQFF. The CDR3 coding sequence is TGTGCCAGCAGGGGAACTAGCGGGAGTTACCGTAGTTACAATGAGCAGTTCTTC.

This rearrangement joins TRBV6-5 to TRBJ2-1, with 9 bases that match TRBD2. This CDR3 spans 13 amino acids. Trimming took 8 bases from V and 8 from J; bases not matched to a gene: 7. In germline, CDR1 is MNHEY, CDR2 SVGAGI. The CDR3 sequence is CASRGSGRDEQFF. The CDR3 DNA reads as TGTGCCAGCCGAGGTAGCGGGAGAGATGAGCAGTTCTTC.

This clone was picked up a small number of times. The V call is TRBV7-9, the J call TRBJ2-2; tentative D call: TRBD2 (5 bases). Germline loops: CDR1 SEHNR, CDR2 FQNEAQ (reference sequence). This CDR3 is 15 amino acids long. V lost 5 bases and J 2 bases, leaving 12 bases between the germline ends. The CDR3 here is CASSRGILNTGELFF. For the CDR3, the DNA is TGTGCCAGCAGCCGGGGAATTTTAAACACCGGGGAGCTGTTTTTT.

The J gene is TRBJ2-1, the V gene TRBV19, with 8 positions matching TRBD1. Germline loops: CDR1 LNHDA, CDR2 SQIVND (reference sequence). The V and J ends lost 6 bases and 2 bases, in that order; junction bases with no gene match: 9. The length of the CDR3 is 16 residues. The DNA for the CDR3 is TGTGCCAGTAGATCGCGGACAGGGCTGACCTACAATGAGCAGTTCTTC. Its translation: CASRSRTGLTYNEQFF.

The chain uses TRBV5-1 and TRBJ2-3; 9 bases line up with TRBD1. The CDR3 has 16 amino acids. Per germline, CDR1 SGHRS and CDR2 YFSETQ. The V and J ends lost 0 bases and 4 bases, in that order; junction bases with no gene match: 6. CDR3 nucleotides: TGCGCCAGCAGCTTGGCCGGGACAGGGTCTCCAGATACGCAGTATTTT. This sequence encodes CASSLAGTGSPDTQYF.

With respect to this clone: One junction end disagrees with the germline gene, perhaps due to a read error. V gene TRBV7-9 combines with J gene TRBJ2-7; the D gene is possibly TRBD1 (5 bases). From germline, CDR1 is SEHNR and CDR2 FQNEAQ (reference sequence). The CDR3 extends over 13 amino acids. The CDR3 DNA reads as TGTGCCAGCAGTCGAAGGGGCTCCCACGAGCAGTACTTC. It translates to CASSRRGSHEQYF.

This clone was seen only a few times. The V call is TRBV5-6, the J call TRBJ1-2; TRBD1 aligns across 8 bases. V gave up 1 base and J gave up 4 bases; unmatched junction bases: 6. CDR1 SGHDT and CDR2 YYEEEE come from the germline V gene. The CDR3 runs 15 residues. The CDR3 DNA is TGTGCCAGCAGCTTGCCTCGACAGGGGAGCTATGGCTACACCTTC. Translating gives CASSLPRQGSYGYTF.

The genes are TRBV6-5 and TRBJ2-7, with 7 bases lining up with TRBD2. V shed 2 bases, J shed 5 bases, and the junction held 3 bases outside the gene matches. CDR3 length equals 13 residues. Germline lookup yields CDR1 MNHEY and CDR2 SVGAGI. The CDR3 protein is CASSYAGEDEQYF. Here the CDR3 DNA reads TGTGCCAGCAGTTACGCGGGGGAGGACGAGCAGTACTTC.